The rows below give T cell receptor beta chains drawn from one sample of a study of CD8 T cells in ankylosing spondylitis. In TCRdb, the 5' RACE reads were re-called with MiXCR into one record per CDR3 protein. The sample shows more than 250,000 distinct CDR3 sequences, approximately 8.2% of them seen only once. Source material: blood, either unsorted or a sorted T cell fraction (not recorded which). All receptors derive from a male donor with ankylosing spondylitis. Each CDR3 is given with its conserved first and last residue. The order of the fields is CDR3 DNA, CDR3 protein, J gene, clone size, V gene, D gene. The D gene is left open where the match is weak. Size is stated for part of the rows, as once, few or many counts, or as a class when the clone is expanded.

cdr3_nt: TGTGCCAGCAGGCGAACCAGTGGCGCGAACTATGGCTACACCTTC
cdr3_aa: CASRRTSGANYGYTF
j_call: TRBJ1-2
clone_size: .
v_call: TRBV6-1
d_call: .

cdr3_nt: TGCGCCAGCAGCTTAGGTACAAGGAGTGAAAAACTGTTTTTT
cdr3_aa: CASSLGTRSEKLFF
j_call: TRBJ1-4
clone_size: .
v_call: TRBV5-1
d_call: .

cdr3_nt: TGTGCCAGCAGTTTTTCTTCAGATACGCAGTATTTT
cdr3_aa: CASSFSSDTQYF
j_call: TRBJ2-3
clone_size: many
v_call: TRBV28
d_call: .

cdr3_nt: TGCAGTGCTAGCGGGCCTGGCGGGGAGCTGTTTTTT
cdr3_aa: CSASGPGGELFF
j_call: TRBJ2-2
clone_size: .
v_call: TRBV20-1
d_call: .

cdr3_nt: TGTGCCAGCTCTCCGCACTCCTACGAGCAGTACTTC
cdr3_aa: CASSPHSYEQYF
j_call: TRBJ2-7
clone_size: many
v_call: TRBV6-6
d_call: .

cdr3_nt: TGTGCCAGCAGCTTATCCCCAGGGGGCTTATACGAGACCCAGTACTTC
cdr3_aa: CASSLSPGGLYETQYF
j_call: TRBJ2-5
clone_size: few
v_call: TRBV11-2
d_call: TRBD1

cdr3_nt: TGTGCCAGCAGCAAAGGGAGGGGACTCTCCTACGAGCAGTACTTC
cdr3_aa: CASSKGRGLSYEQYF
j_call: TRBJ2-7
clone_size: few
v_call: TRBV21-1
d_call: .

cdr3_nt: TGTGCCAGCTCACCACGTGGGGACAGGGTACAAGAGACCCAGTACTTC
cdr3_aa: CASSPRGDRVQETQYF
j_call: TRBJ2-5
clone_size: many
v_call: TRBV18
d_call: TRBD1

cdr3_nt: TGCAGTGCTGGTCGGAGTGGAAACACCATATATTTT
cdr3_aa: CSAGRSGNTIYF
j_call: TRBJ1-3
clone_size: .
v_call: TRBV20-1
d_call: .

cdr3_nt: TGTGCCAGCAGCCAAGATCAGGGCGGGAGAGCCTACGAGCAGTACTTC
cdr3_aa: CASSQDQGGRAYEQYF
j_call: TRBJ2-7
clone_size: many
v_call: TRBV4-2
d_call: TRBD2

cdr3_nt: TGTGCTAGCAGCTCCGGGACCCCTAGTGGGTACGGTGAGCAGTTCTTC
cdr3_aa: CASSSGTPSGYGEQFF
j_call: TRBJ2-1
clone_size: many
v_call: TRBV7-7
d_call: .

cdr3_nt: TGTGCCAGCAGTGCCGGGCAGGGTTGGGCTACGGGTAACAATGAGCAGTTCTTC
cdr3_aa: CASSAGQGWATGNNEQFF
j_call: TRBJ2-1
clone_size: many
v_call: TRBV28
d_call: .

cdr3_nt: TGTGCCAGCTCACCGAGAGCCGGTTCCTACGAGCAGTACTTC
cdr3_aa: CASSPRAGSYEQYF
j_call: TRBJ2-7
clone_size: many
v_call: TRBV18
d_call: .

cdr3_nt: TGTGCCATCAGTGAGTCTAGCGCTCCTGAGGGCAATGAGCAGTTCTTC
cdr3_aa: CAISESSAPEGNEQFF
j_call: TRBJ2-1
clone_size: .
v_call: TRBV10-3
d_call: .

cdr3_nt: TGTGCCAGCAGCACTCCACCTGGACTAACCGGGGAGCTGTTTTTT
cdr3_aa: CASSTPPGLTGELFF
j_call: TRBJ2-2
clone_size: many
v_call: TRBV28
d_call: .

cdr3_nt: TGTGCCAGCAGGGCGGCAGGGCCCTACTTC
cdr3_aa: CASRAAGPYF
j_call: TRBJ2-5
clone_size: few
v_call: TRBV2
d_call: .

cdr3_nt: TGTGCCAGCAGTTTACGGAGGGGGCCTCCCCAACCCCTCCACTTT
cdr3_aa: CASSLRRGPPQPLHF
j_call: TRBJ1-6
clone_size: .
v_call: TRBV12-3/TRBV12-4
d_call: TRBD1

cdr3_nt: TGCAGTGCCAATTGGGGCGGGAGGGCCAAGGAGCAGTTCTTC
cdr3_aa: CSANWGGRAKEQFF
j_call: TRBJ2-1
clone_size: few
v_call: TRBV20-1
d_call: TRBD2

cdr3_nt: TGTGCCAGCAGTTCCGGGACAGGGGGCCCGGCCTACGAGCAGTACTTC
cdr3_aa: CASSSGTGGPAYEQYF
j_call: TRBJ2-7
clone_size: few
v_call: TRBV28
d_call: TRBD1

cdr3_nt: TGTGCCATCAGTGAGTCGGGACTAGCGGGGGCCGGGGAGACCCAGTACTTC
cdr3_aa: CAISESGLAGAGETQYF
j_call: TRBJ2-5
clone_size: few
v_call: TRBV10-3
d_call: TRBD2

cdr3_nt: TGTGCCAGCAGCGTCGGACTAGCGGAAGGCGGCTACGAGCAGTACTTC
cdr3_aa: CASSVGLAEGGYEQYF
j_call: TRBJ2-7
clone_size: .
v_call: TRBV9
d_call: TRBD2

cdr3_nt: TGCGCCAGCAGCTTGGGAGCGGGAGAGGGATACAATGAGCAGTTCTTC
cdr3_aa: CASSLGAGEGYNEQFF
j_call: TRBJ2-1
clone_size: .
v_call: TRBV5-1
d_call: TRBD2

cdr3_nt: TGTGCCAGCAGCGGCGGGACACCGAATCCGAACACTGAAGCTTTCTTT
cdr3_aa: CASSGGTPNPNTEAFF
j_call: TRBJ1-1
clone_size: .
v_call: TRBV7-6
d_call: .

cdr3_nt: TGTGCCAGCAGTTCCGCGCAGGGGGCAGGTGCTTTCTTT
cdr3_aa: CASSSAQGAGAFF
j_call: TRBJ1-1
clone_size: few
v_call: TRBV28
d_call: TRBD1

cdr3_nt: TGTGCCAGCAGCTTACTATGGACTAGCGGGAGTCGGACCCAGTACTTC
cdr3_aa: CASSLLWTSGSRTQYF
j_call: TRBJ2-5
clone_size: few
v_call: TRBV7-2
d_call: TRBD2

cdr3_nt: TGTGCCAGCTCACCATCTAGCGCCCTTAGAGTCGAGCAGTACTTC
cdr3_aa: CASSPSSALRVEQYF
j_call: TRBJ2-7
clone_size: few
v_call: TRBV18
d_call: .

cdr3_nt: TGCGCCAGCAGCCAAGGCGGGTCAGGGGGTATCTATGGCTACACCTTC
cdr3_aa: CASSQGGSGGIYGYTF
j_call: TRBJ1-2
clone_size: .
v_call: TRBV4-1
d_call: TRBD1